A single sample is the source of the 30 T cell receptor beta chains below, sequenced in a study of T cells of healthy individuals (dated by TCRdb to the late 2010s). The library was prepared using 5' RACE. The instrument was an Illumina MiSeq. Clones were called with MiXCR by TCRdb after fastp trimmed the public reads at Q25, and only in-frame beta chains were retained. All rows with the same CDR3 protein become a single entry with the most common DNA and genes. Counted in this sample were approximately 50,000 distinct CDR3 sequences; under 15% of them appeared once. The top ten clones comprise roughly 15% of the sample. The origin of the receptors is a human donor in good health.

A note on this clonotype: A much larger clone differs from this one at a single base, so this may be a read error. This chain uses TRBV20-1 with TRBJ2-5; D is undetermined. Germline values: CDR1 DFQATT, CDR2 SNEGSKA (reference sequence). This CDR3 contains 15 residues. V was cut by 1 base and J by 0 bases, with 12 bases left in between. The CDR3 spells CSARGGFWYQETQYF. CDR3 nucleotide sequence: TGCAGTGCTAGAGGGGGATTCTGGTACCAAGAGACCCAGTACTTC.

This chain joins TRBV5-1 and TRBJ1-1; weak D call: TRBD1 (5 bases). The CDR3 loop spans 13 amino acids. V lost 2 bases and J lost 6, with 11 bases in between. Germline-derived CDR1 and CDR2 are SGHRS and YFSETQ. CDR3 sequence reads: CASSLPQGAEAFF. In DNA form, the CDR3 reads TGCGCCAGCAGCTTACCCCAGGGCGCTGAAGCTTTCTTT. Variable domain in full (rest from reference TRBV5-1 and TRBJ1-1): KAGVTQTPRYLIKTRGQQVTLSCSPISGHRSVSWYQQTPGQGLQFLFEYFSETQRNKGNFPGRFSGRQFSNSRSEMNVSTLELGDSALYLCASSLPQGAEAFFGQGTRLTVV.

The CDR3 nucleotides are TGTGCCAGCAGTTCTACACTGAACACTGAAGCTTTCTTT. It specifies CASSSTLNTEAFF. The gene calls are TRBV12-3 or TRBV12-4 and TRBJ1-1; the D is unclear. The CDR3 covers 13 residues. V was shortened by 4 bases and J by 0 bases, with 6 bases between the two germline ends.

This rearrangement joins TRBV9 to TRBJ2-3; D is unresolved. V shed 1 base and J shed 1 base, with 4 bases lying between them. Germline V CDR1 and CDR2: SGDLS, YYNGEE. This CDR3 has 13 residues. CDR3 region: CASSVPGTDTQYF. CDR3 sequence (DNA): TGTGCCAGCAGCGTACCCGGCACAGATACGCAGTATTTT.

The chain links TRBV10-3 to TRBJ2-1; D might be TRBD2 (5 bases). Between the trimmed V and J ends, which lost 7 bases and 0 bases, there was a span of 10 bases. CDR1 and CDR2 (germline): ENHRY, SYGVKD. The CDR3 length is 14 residues. The CDR3 protein is CAIKGGPSYNEQFF. The CDR3 region has the DNA TGTGCCATCAAAGGCGGGCCCTCCTACAATGAGCAGTTCTTC.

The chain is built from TRBV7-9 and TRBJ2-7, with a possible D match to TRBD1 (6 bases). V was shortened by 0 bases and J by 2 bases, with 8 bases between the two germline ends. Germline V CDR1 and CDR2: SEHNR, FQNEAQ (reference sequence). This CDR3 region has 14 residues. CDR3 sequence reads: CASSLAQGPYEQYF. The CDR3 DNA reads as TGTGCCAGCAGCTTAGCGCAGGGGCCCTACGAGCAGTACTTC. Using reference TRBV7-9 and TRBJ2-7 for the parts outside the CDR3, the full variable domain is DTGVSQNPRHKITKRGQNVTFRCDPISEHNRLYWYRQTLGQGPEFLTYFQNEAQLEKSRLLSDRFSAERPKGSFSTLEIQRTEQGDSAMYLCASSLAQGPYEQYFGPGTRLTVT.

This clonotype has more than one count but fewer than ten. V and J are TRBV9 and TRBJ1-4, with D maybe TRBD1 (5 bases). CDR1 SGDLS and CDR2 YYNGEE come from the germline V gene. The CDR3 is made up of 13 amino acids. V was shortened by 3 bases and J by 7 bases, with 10 bases between the two germline ends. The CDR3 is CASSGGAGEKLFF. The CDR3 coding sequence is TGTGCCAGCAGCGGTGGGGCGGGTGAAAAACTGTTTTTT. Complete variable domain (other parts from reference TRBV9 and TRBJ1-4): DSGVTQTPKHLITATGQRVTLRCSPRSGDLSVYWYQQSLDQGLQFLIQYYNGEERAKGNILERFSAQQFPDLHSELNLSSLELGDSALYFCASSGGAGEKLFFGSGTQLSVL.

This clonotype came up many times. The J gene is TRBJ2-1, the V gene TRBV27, with D perhaps matching TRBD2 (5 bases). CDR1 is MNHEY, CDR2 SMNVEV, per germline (reference sequence). Trimming took 2 bases from V and 7 from J, leaving 12 bases between them. This CDR3 is built from 14 residues. The CDR3 is CASSLGWEINEQFF. The CDR3 DNA reads TGTGCCAGCAGTTTAGGATGGGAGATTAATGAGCAGTTCTTC.

Of note for this clonotype: A much bigger clone sits one base away, suggesting this may be a read error. The chain joins TRBV27 to TRBJ2-7, with D possibly matching TRBD2 (6 bases). The CDR3 is made up of 13 amino acids. Germline CDR1 reads MNHEY; CDR2 reads SMNVEV (reference sequence). The CDR3 spells CASSPGTDYKQYF. The CDR3 DNA sequence: TGTGCCAGCAGTCCGGGGACGGACTACAAGCAGTACTTC.

The rearrangement uses TRBV10-2 and TRBJ2-3; the D is unclear. The CDR3 runs to 12 residues. V lost 11 bases to trimming and J lost 7 bases, with 16 bases between them. Per germline, CDR1 WSHSY and CDR2 SAAADI. The DNA for the CDR3 is TGCGCCTGCTTTCGCGAGCCGAATACGCAGTATTTT. Its protein is CACFREPNTQYF.

The rearrangement joins TRBV7-2 to TRBJ2-3, with 8 bases matching TRBD2. V lost 5 bases to trimming and J lost 11 bases; unmatched junction nucleotides: 9. The CDR3 spans 13 residues. The germline V gene encodes CDR1 SGHTA and CDR2 FQGNSA. The CDR3 nucleotides read TGTGCCAGCAGCCCAGACGGGGGGGACCTGCAGTATTTT. It is translated as CASSPDGGDLQYF. Full variable domain (missing parts from reference TRBV7-2 and TRBJ2-3): GAGVSQSPSNKVTEKGKDVELRCDPISGHTALYWYRQSLGQGLEFLIYFQGNSAPDKSGLPSDRFSAERTGGSVSTLTIQRTQQEDSAVYLCASSPDGGDLQYFGPGTRLTVL.

The chain carries TRBV6-2 or TRBV6-3 and TRBJ2-1; 9 positions match TRBD2. This CDR3 contains 15 residues. J was trimmed by 7 bases and V by 4 bases; bases with no gene match: 8. Germline loops: CDR1 MNHEY, CDR2 SVGEGT. The CDR3: CASSSRTSAGNEQFF. The CDR3 region has the DNA TGTGCCAGCAGTTCTAGGACTAGCGCAGGGAATGAGCAGTTCTTC.

V gene TRBV30 combines with J gene TRBJ2-7, with D possibly matching TRBD1 (5 bases). The germline V gene encodes CDR1 GTSNPN and CDR2 SVGIG (reference sequence). The V end lost 5 bases, the J end lost 6 bases, and 14 bases lay between the germline ends. The CDR3 is 12 amino acids. DNA for the CDR3: TGTGCCTGGTCCAGGGTAAGAGGCGAGCAGTACTTC. As protein: CAWSRVRGEQYF.

This clonotype was counted only a few times. The genes are TRBV10-3 and TRBJ2-7; 8 nucleotides agree with TRBD1. The germline CDR1 and CDR2 sequences are ENHRY and SYGVKD. The CDR3 totals 15 residues. V trimming: 3 bases; J trimming: 5 bases; junction bases outside the gene matches: 9. CDR3 DNA sequence: TGTGCCATCAGTGATCAGGGGGCTTTATCGCACGAGCAGTACTTC. Translated: CAISDQGALSHEQYF.

This clonotype appeared a few times. V gene TRBV24-1 combines with J gene TRBJ2-5; 8 nucleotides align to TRBD1. CDR3 length: 16 residues. J gave up 1 base and V 4 bases, and 7 bases lay outside the gene matches. The germline gives CDR1 KGHDR, CDR2 SFDVKD. The CDR3 DNA follows: TGTGCCACCAGTGAGCCGACAGGGGACATCCAAGAGACCCAGTACTTC. Residues: CATSEPTGDIQETQYF.

A few counts support this clonotype. The chain is built from TRBV6-2 or TRBV6-3 and TRBJ2-7, with 10 bases fitting TRBD1. The junction had 7 bases not matched to a gene; V was cut back by 2 bases and J by 3 bases. CDR1 is MNHEY, CDR2 SVGEGT, per germline. This CDR3 region has 16 residues. This CDR3 is CASSYRLRDRGYEQYF. In nucleotides, the CDR3 is TGTGCCAGCAGTTACAGGCTCCGGGACAGGGGCTACGAGCAGTACTTC.

The chain links TRBV5-1 to TRBJ1-2; possible D gene TRBD1, 6 bases. Per germline, CDR1 SGHRS and CDR2 YFSETQ. V was pared by 4 bases and J by 6 bases, with 19 bases between. This CDR3 is 15 amino acids long. The CDR3 region has the DNA TGCGCCAGCAGCCCGGATGGGGGGGCAGGTGATGGCTACACCTTC. It specifies CASSPDGGAGDGYTF.

The genes are TRBV25-1 and TRBJ2-7; D is uncertain. V shed 3 bases and J shed 6 bases, with 15 bases lying between them. CDR1 is MGHDK, CDR2 SYGVNS, per germline. The CDR3 loop spans 14 amino acids. This CDR3 is CASSDASGRREQYF. In DNA form, the CDR3 reads TGTGCCAGCAGTGATGCGTCCGGTCGTCGCGAGCAGTACTTC.

This clonotype has at least ten counts. The rearrangement uses TRBV12-3 or TRBV12-4 and TRBJ1-2, with 9 bases lining up with TRBD1. The CDR3 spans 14 residues. Trimming removed 3 bases from V and 6 bases from J; junction bases left unmatched: 5. CDR3 residues: CASSFRDRGNGYTF. The CDR3 DNA sequence: TGTGCCAGCAGTTTCCGTGACAGGGGGAATGGCTACACCTTC.

In its sample, this clonotype was seen a few times. V is TRBV28 and J is TRBJ2-3, with D perhaps matching TRBD2 (6 bases). V was pared by 6 bases and J by 2 bases, with 21 bases between. Germline V gene lookup returns CDR1 MDHEN and CDR2 SYDVKM. There are 17 residues in the CDR3. DNA for the CDR3: TGTGCCAGCAGGGGCGGGACCCCCTCCCTGTACACAGATACGCAGTATTTT. It specifies CASRGGTPSLYTDTQYF.

The CDR3 reads CASSYSDTQETQYF. In DNA, the CDR3 is TGTGCCAGCAGTTATTCGGACACCCAAGAGACCCAGTACTTC. The genes are TRBV6-5 and TRBJ2-5, with D possibly TRBD1 on 5 matching bases. CDR3 length equals 14 residues. In germline, CDR1 is MNHEY, CDR2 SVGAGI. The ends were cut back, 3 bases at V and 1 base at J, with 9 bases in the middle.

This clonotype was seen only a few times. The CDR3 loop is CASSLQGADIQYF. DNA for the CDR3: TGTGCCAGCAGCCTTCAGGGGGCCGACATTCAGTACTTC. The rearrangement joins TRBV3-1 to TRBJ2-4, with 8 bases lining up with TRBD1. Germline trimming cut 4 bases from V and 8 bases from J; bases unmatched to any gene: 4. The CDR3 is made up of 13 amino acids. Germline V gives CDR1 LGHDT, CDR2 YNNKEL (reference sequence).

This clonotype was counted once. J is TRBJ1-2 and V is TRBV7-9; 7 bases are a match to TRBD1. The CDR3 has 16 residues. After removal of 0 bases from V and 8 bases from J, the junction contained 12 bases not matched to a gene. CDR1 and CDR2 from the germline V gene are SEHNR and FQNEAQ (reference sequence). In DNA form, the CDR3 reads TGTGCCAGCAGCTTAGCAGGGGGACAGAGCTCATTCGGCTACACCTTC. It specifies CASSLAGGQSSFGYTF.

This clonotype was detected ten times or more. The chain recombines TRBV27 with TRBJ2-1; D tentatively fits TRBD1 or TRBD2 (5 bases each). Trimming left V 4 bases short and J 3 bases short, with 13 bases between. Germline V lookup: CDR1 MNHEY, CDR2 SMNVEV (reference sequence). This CDR3 spans 15 amino acids. CDR3 sequence: CASSSRDLNYNEQFF. The CDR3 DNA follows: TGTGCCAGCAGTTCCCGGGACCTAAACTACAATGAGCAGTTCTTC.

The J gene is TRBJ2-6, the V gene TRBV24-1; unclear D gene. The CDR3 consists of 13 residues. Between the trimmed V and J ends, which lost 9 bases and 4 bases, there was a span of 9 bases. Germline CDR1 KGHDR, CDR2 SFDVKD. The CDR3 DNA reads as TGTGCCACCGGAGCGCGAGGGGCCAACGTCCTGACTTTC. This codes for CATGARGANVLTF.

This chain links TRBV7-2 with TRBJ2-2, with D possibly matching TRBD2 (5 bases). This CDR3 has 15 residues. The germline gives CDR1 SGHTA, CDR2 FQGNSA. V lost 3 bases and J 1 base, leaving 9 bases between the germline ends. CDR3 protein: CASSFLGMNTGELFF. The CDR3 nucleotides are TGTGCCAGCAGCTTTCTCGGGATGAACACCGGGGAGCTGTTTTTT.

This clonotype came up many times. The chain combines TRBV20-1 with TRBJ2-1; TRBD1 might be the D (6 bases). The germline V and J ends were trimmed by 6 bases and 0 bases, with 12 bases remaining between them. Germline V gene data show CDR1 as DFQATT and CDR2 as SNEGSKA (reference sequence). CDR3 size: 14 residues. Here the CDR3 reads CSAKGERSYNEQFF. CDR3 coding DNA: TGCAGTGCAAAGGGGGAACGCTCCTACAATGAGCAGTTCTTC.

Regarding this clonotype: This may arise from a read error, as a much more abundant clone is one base away. V usage is TRBV7-2 and J usage is TRBJ1-5; 7 bases line up with TRBD1. CDR1 is SGHTA, CDR2 FQGNSA, per germline. The V segment lost 5 bases and the J segment 2 bases; nucleotides outside the gene matches: 15. The CDR3 contains 18 residues. The chain's CDR3 is CASSARQGVANGNQPQHF. CDR3 DNA sequence: TGTGCCAGCAGCGCCAGACAGGGTGTCGCAAATGGCAATCAGCCCCAGCATTTT.

This clonotype was counted only a few times. The chain uses TRBV15 and TRBJ1-2, with 8 bases identical to TRBD1. The CDR3 has 15 amino acids. The junction had 0 bases not matched to a gene; V was cut back by 0 bases and J by 0 bases. The germline V gene has CDR1 LNHNV and CDR2 YYDKDF (reference sequence). The CDR3 here is CATSREQGANYGYTF. As DNA, the CDR3 is TGTGCCACCAGCAGAGAACAGGGGGCTAACTATGGCTACACCTTC.

Regarding this clonotype: Because the CDR3's place on the DNA is in doubt, the DNA is left out and the CDR3 is given as listed by TCRdb. V and J are TRBV7-5 and TRBJ2-4; TRBD2 is the table's D call, not checked against the DNA. TRBV7-5 has pseudogene status. Counting both end residues, the CDR3 totals 20 amino acids. The CDR3 sequence: CISVPEAPGLAGEVGNIQYF.